Following are 9 T cell receptor beta chains from one sample sequenced in a study of chemoradiotherapy in HPV16-positive cancers. Libraries were prepared by immunoSEQ multiplex PCR; TCRdb keeps only in-frame clonotypes and omits some of them. The data show tens of thousands of clones, 87% seen once. This material consisted of blood, taken from a patient who underwent chemoradiotherapy. The receptor source for this set is a human donor with HPV-associated anogenital cancer.

The chain carries TRBV18 and TRBJ2-7; D is unclear. The germline gives CDR1 KGHSH, CDR2 LQKENI. This CDR3 is built from 14 residues. V shed 1 base and J shed 6 bases, with 13 bases lying between them. The CDR3 loop reads CASSPRLKDGEQYF. The CDR3, as DNA: TGTGCCAGCTCACCACGTCTCAAGGACGGCGAGCAGTACTTC.

The chain recombines TRBV5-1 with TRBJ1-4; possible D gene TRBD1, 6 bases. The CDR3 is 14 amino acids. The ends were cut back, 1 base at V and 8 bases at J, with 12 bases in the middle. Germline V gives CDR1 SGHRS, CDR2 YFSETQ. CDR3 in DNA: TGCGCCAGCAGCTTGAGGACAGAAGGCGAAAAACTGTTTTTT. Translating gives CASSLRTEGEKLFF.

This clone was found a few times. The V call is TRBV9, the J call TRBJ2-3; D possibly corresponds to TRBD1 (5 bases). The V end lost 0 bases, the J end lost 0 bases, and 11 bases lay between the germline ends. Germline V CDR1 and CDR2: SGDLS, YYNGEE. There are 16 residues in the CDR3. The CDR3 spells CASSVAAGKSTDTQYF. CDR3 nucleotides: TGTGCCAGCAGCGTAGCGGCAGGGAAGAGCACAGATACGCAGTATTTT. Looking up the rest from reference TRBV9 and TRBJ2-3 gives the full variable domain: DSGVTQTPKHLITATGQRVTLRCSPRSGDLSVYWYQQSLDQGLQFLIQYYNGEERAKGNILERFSAQQFPDLHSELNLSSLELGDSALYFCASSVAAGKSTDTQYFGPGTRLTVL.

The chain joins TRBV11-2 to TRBJ1-2, with a possible D match to TRBD1 (5 bases). CDR3 length: 12 residues. Trimming removed 5 bases from V and 5 bases from J, with 9 bases in between. Germline assignment: CDR1 SGHAT and CDR2 FQNNGV. For the CDR3, the DNA is TGTGCCAGCAGCGGCCGACAGTATGGCTACACCTTC. It specifies CASSGRQYGYTF.

This clone was detected a few times. The chain uses TRBV2 and TRBJ1-2; 7 positions match TRBD1. Germline V gene data show CDR1 as SNHLY and CDR2 as FYNNEI. The length of the CDR3 is 14 residues. With V trimmed by 7 bases and J by 1 base, 6 bases remained unmatched. The CDR3 region is CASIRDRFNYGYTF. CDR3 DNA sequence: TGTGCCAGCATTCGGGACAGATTTAACTATGGCTACACCTTC. The whole variable domain, remainder taken from reference TRBV2 and TRBJ1-2, is EPEVTQTPSHQVTQMGQEVILRCVPISNHLYFYWYRQILGQKVEFLVSFYNNEISEKSEIFDDQFSVERPDGSNFTLKIRSTKLEDSAMYFCASIRDRFNYGYTFGSGTRLTVV.

The chain joins TRBV5-1 to TRBJ2-2; D ambiguous. The CDR3 loop spans 13 amino acids. The V end was cut by 0 bases, the J end by 7 bases, with 7 bases between. Looked up from germline, CDR1 is SGHRS and CDR2 is YFSETQ. The CDR3 is CASSLATGGELFF. The CDR3 bases are TGCGCCAGCAGCTTGGCGACCGGCGGGGAGCTGTTTTTT.

This clone was seen only once. The chain combines TRBV25-1 with TRBJ2-5; tentative D call: TRBD2 (5 bases). Germline values: CDR1 MGHDK, CDR2 SYGVNS. The CDR3 runs to 14 residues. Trimming removed 1 base at V and 5 bases at J, with 11 bases between. The CDR3 nucleotides are TGTGCCAGCAGTGAATTTCGGGGAATGGAGACCCAGTACTTC. It yields the protein CASSEFRGMETQYF.

The CDR3 nucleotides read TGTGCCAGCAGTCCCGACGACAGGGATGACTTCGAGCAGTACTTC. It encodes CASSPDDRDDFEQYF. This chain connects TRBV28 to TRBJ2-7; 7 positions match TRBD1. The CDR3 has 15 amino acids. V shed 5 bases, J shed 6 bases, and the junction held 13 bases outside the gene matches. Germline-derived CDR1 and CDR2 are MDHEN and SYDVKM. Combining the CDR3 with reference TRBV28 and TRBJ2-7 gives the whole variable domain DVKVTQSSRYLVKRTGEKVFLECVQDMDHENMFWYRQDPGLGLRLIYFSYDVKMKEKGDIPEGYSVSREKKERFSLILESASTNQTSMYLCASSPDDRDDFEQYFGPGTRLTVT.

V gene TRBV18 combines with J gene TRBJ2-3; D may match TRBD1 or TRBD2 (5 bases each). Per germline, CDR1 KGHSH and CDR2 LQKENI. V was clipped by 4 bases and J by 0 bases, with 11 bases between them. The CDR3 spans 15 residues. The CDR3 sequence: CASSLRDGSTDTQYF. DNA of the CDR3: TGTGCCAGCTCACTCCGGGACGGAAGCACAGATACGCAGTATTTT.